The entry that follows covers one TCR beta chain sequence. The CDR3 totals 17 residues. The table came from immunoSEQ multiplex PCR; TCRdb's copy has only in-frame clones and leaves some out. In the table there are 90,000 to 120,000 clones, about 90% of which are singletons. This specimen belongs to a study of T cell responses to AZD1222 COVID-19 vaccine. This TCR came from an adult in good health. J is TRBJ2-3 and V is TRBV21-1; TRBD2 is taken as the D call from the table, unchecked against the DNA. TRBV21-1 is labeled a pseudogene. Sequenced material: peripheral blood, taken on day 0 of AZD1222 vaccination. The CDR3 sequence: CASSNLAGETSTDTQYF. In nucleotides, the CDR3 is TGTGCCAGCAGCAATCTAGCGGGGGAGACTAGCACAGATACGCAGTATTTT.